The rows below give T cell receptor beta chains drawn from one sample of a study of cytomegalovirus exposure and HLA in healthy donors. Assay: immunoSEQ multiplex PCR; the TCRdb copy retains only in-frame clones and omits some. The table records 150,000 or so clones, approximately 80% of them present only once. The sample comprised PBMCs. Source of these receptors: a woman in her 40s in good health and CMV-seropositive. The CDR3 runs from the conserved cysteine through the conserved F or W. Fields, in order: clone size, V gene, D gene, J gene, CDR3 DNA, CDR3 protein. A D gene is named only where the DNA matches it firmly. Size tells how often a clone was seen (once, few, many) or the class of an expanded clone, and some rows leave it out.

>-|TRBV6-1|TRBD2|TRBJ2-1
TGTGCCACCCTTAGCGGGGGAACCGGGTGGGATGAGCAGTTCTTC
CATLSGGTGWDEQFF
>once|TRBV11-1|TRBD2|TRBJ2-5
TGTGCCAGCAGCGGGGGACTAGCGGGAGGCGGAGAGACCCAGTACTTC
CASSGGLAGGGETQYF
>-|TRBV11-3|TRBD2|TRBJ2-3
TGTGCCAGCAGCCGACGTAGCGGGACCCGCACAGATACGCAGTATTTT
CASSRRSGTRTDTQYF
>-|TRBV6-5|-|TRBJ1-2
TGTGCCAGCAGAGGGGGAGCAGAGAGCTATGGCTACACCTTC
CASRGGAESYGYTF
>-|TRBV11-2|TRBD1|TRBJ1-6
TGTGCCAGCAGCACCGGAGGGACAGGGAATTCACCCCTCCACTTT
CASSTGGTGNSPLHF
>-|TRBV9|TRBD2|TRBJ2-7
TGTGCCAGCAGCTCAAGCGGGAGGGGAAACGAGCAGTACTTC
CASSSSGRGNEQYF
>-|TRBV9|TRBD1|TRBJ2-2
TGTGCCAGCAGCGTAGACGACAGGGGGCGAGGGAGCGGGAGTGGGGAGCTGTTTTTT
CASSVDDRGRGSGSGELFF
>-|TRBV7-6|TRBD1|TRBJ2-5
TGTGCCAGCAGCTTAATATTTTCCAGGGGGGAGACCCAGTACTTC
CASSLIFSRGETQYF
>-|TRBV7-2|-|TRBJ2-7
TGTGCCAGCAGCTTAACCCGGACTGCCACCTACGAGCAGTACTTC
CASSLTRTATYEQYF
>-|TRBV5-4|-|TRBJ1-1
TGTGCCAGCAGCTTATGGGCCGTGAACACTGAAGCTTTCTTT
CASSLWAVNTEAFF
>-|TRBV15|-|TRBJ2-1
TGTGCCACCAGCAGAGATTGGGCAGGGGCCTCCTACAATGAGCAGTTCTTC
CATSRDWAGASYNEQFF
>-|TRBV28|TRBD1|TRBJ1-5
TGTGCCAGCAGTTTAACAGGGGTGGGGGCAAATCAGCCCCAGCATTTT
CASSLTGVGANQPQHF
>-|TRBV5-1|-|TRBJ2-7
TGCGCCAGCAGCTACGGGGGACAGAACTACGAGCAGTACTTC
CASSYGGQNYEQYF
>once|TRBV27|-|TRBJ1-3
TGTGCCAGCAGTCCACAGGGCCCTGGAAACACCATATATTTT
CASSPQGPGNTIYF
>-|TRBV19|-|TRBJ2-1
TGTGCCAGTAGGGGCCGACAAGAGAATGAGCAGTTCTTC
CASRGRQENEQFF
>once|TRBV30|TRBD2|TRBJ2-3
TGTGCCTGGGCCCTAGCGGGAGTCGGCACAGATACGCAGTATTTT
CAWALAGVGTDTQYF